The 20 T cell receptor beta chains below come from one sample, sequenced in a study of TIL therapy for anti-PD-1-resistant metastatic lung cancer. The libraries were made with immunoSEQ v3. Measured with immunoSEQ multiplex PCR; TCRdb has only the in-frame clones, and not every one. This sample has 20,000 to 30,000 clones; 60% to 80% occur once, and the top ten carry 15% to 20%. Described time point: pre-treatment sample, taken before nivolumab and TIL therapy. The tumor samples were excised metastases, mostly pleural nodules or supraclavicular lymph nodes. Sequenced material: tumor tissue, taken at baseline. These receptors were taken from a woman aged 30 to 85 with non-small cell lung cancer.

The chain combines TRBV5-1 with TRBJ2-1; 8 nucleotides match TRBD1. V lost 8 bases to trimming and J lost 7 bases; unmatched junction nucleotides: 11. From germline, CDR1 is SGHRS and CDR2 YFSETQ. The CDR3 spans 14 residues. CDR3 residues: CASARGQGFNEQFF. CDR3 bases: TGCGCCAGTGCACGCGGACAGGGTTTTAATGAGCAGTTCTTC.

This clone was seen only a few times. This chain joins TRBV7-2 and TRBJ1-1; D gene ambiguous. Germline V gene sequence: CDR1 SGHTA, CDR2 FQGNSA. V lost 3 bases and J 0 bases, leaving 8 bases between the germline ends. This CDR3 is built from 14 residues. The CDR3 here is CASSLYRMNTEAFF. The CDR3 region has the DNA TGTGCCAGCAGCTTGTACAGAATGAACACTGAAGCTTTCTTT.

The genes are TRBV6-1 and TRBJ1-2, with TRBD1 as a possible D gene (6 bases). The length of the CDR3 is 14 residues. Trimming stripped 4 bases from V and 4 bases from J, with 13 bases between. Germline V gives CDR1 MNHNS, CDR2 SASEGT. This CDR3 reads CASSGGGGPYGYTF. CDR3 DNA sequence: TGTGCCAGCAGTGGAGGGGGGGGTCCCTATGGCTACACCTTC.

The V and J genes are TRBV6-5 and TRBJ1-4; a possible D gene is TRBD1 (5 bases). CDR3 length: 14 amino acids. Germline V CDR1 and CDR2: MNHEY, SVGAGI. V lost 2 bases, J lost 5 bases, and 9 bases lay in between. CDR3 region: CASSYGGRNEKLFF. The CDR3 DNA follows: TGTGCCAGCAGTTACGGGGGAAGGAATGAAAAACTGTTTTTT.

DNA for the CDR3: TGCGCCAGCAGCCAAGAGTCGGGGAGGGCCGGCCTCGGGGAGCTGTTTTTT. It specifies CASSQESGRAGLGELFF. The rearrangement links TRBV4-1 to TRBJ2-2; the match to TRBD2 covers 7 bases. V lost 0 bases to trimming and J lost 7 bases; unmatched junction nucleotides: 11. Germline loops: CDR1 MGHRA, CDR2 YSYEKL. CDR3 length: 17 amino acids.

The rearrangement links TRBV7-2 to TRBJ2-7; no clear D gene. Trimming left V 4 bases short and J 0 bases short, with 7 bases between. CDR3 size: 13 residues. Germline CDR1 and CDR2: SGHTA and FQGNSA. CDR3 sequence (DNA): TGTGCCAGCAGCTACAGTCCCTCCTACGAGCAGTACTTC. Translating it yields CASSYSPSYEQYF.

V and J are TRBV10-2 and TRBJ1-2, with D uncertain. From germline, CDR1 is WSHSY and CDR2 SAAADI. CDR3 length equals 12 residues. Trimming cost V 3 bases and J 4 bases, with 6 bases left between them. The CDR3 loop is CASSDMGYGYTF. The CDR3 DNA reads TGCGCCAGCAGTGATATGGGCTATGGCTACACCTTC.

The chain links TRBV7-6 to TRBJ2-5; TRBD2 matches at 9 bases. The germline gives CDR1 SGHVS, CDR2 FNYEAQ. J was trimmed by 3 bases and V by 5 bases; bases with no gene match: 4. The CDR3 totals 14 residues. CDR3 sequence: CASSQSGRKETQYF. The CDR3 DNA follows: TGTGCCAGCAGCCAGAGCGGGAGGAAAGAGACCCAGTACTTC.

This clone appeared a few times. The V and J genes are TRBV19 and TRBJ2-2; no firm D call. This CDR3 has 13 amino acids. Trimming removed 7 bases at V and 0 bases at J, with 6 bases between. Germline V gives CDR1 LNHDA, CDR2 SQIVND (reference sequence). In DNA, the CDR3 is TGTGCCAGTACCAATCCGAACACCGGGGAGCTGTTTTTT. It encodes CASTNPNTGELFF.

This clone was detected only a few times. This chain links TRBV9 with TRBJ2-7, with D possibly matching TRBD1 (6 bases). The germline V and J ends were trimmed by 2 bases and 7 bases, with 19 bases remaining between them. The CDR3 contains 15 residues. CDR1 is SGDLS, CDR2 YYNGEE, per germline. This CDR3 reads CASSVEVEGVGEQYF. The CDR3 DNA reads as TGTGCCAGCAGCGTCGAAGTTGAGGGGGTTGGAGAGCAGTACTTC.

The V and J genes are TRBV4-1 and TRBJ2-2; possible D gene TRBD2, 5 bases. The ends were cut back, 0 bases at V and 6 bases at J, with 11 bases in the middle. The CDR3 contains 15 residues. Germline V gene sequence: CDR1 MGHRA, CDR2 YSYEKL. In DNA, the CDR3 is TGCGCCAGCAGCCAAGAAGGACTGCTAGCCGGGGAGCTGTTTTTT. It codes for CASSQEGLLAGELFF.

This clone was picked up a small number of times. The rearrangement joins TRBV14 to TRBJ1-3; 7 positions agree with TRBD1. The CDR3 is 14 amino acids. Germline V gives CDR1 SGHDN, CDR2 FVKESK. V lost 4 bases, J lost 2 bases, and 2 bases stayed unmatched. The chain's CDR3 is CASSRDRAGNTIYF. CDR3 nucleotides: TGTGCCAGCAGCCGCGACAGGGCTGGAAACACCATATATTTT.

This sequence joins TRBV28 and TRBJ2-2; 11 bases match TRBD1. Germline CDR1 MDHEN, CDR2 SYDVKM. This CDR3 spans 16 amino acids. Losses at the gene ends were 5 bases for V and 6 bases for J; bases not matched to a gene: 8. This CDR3 reads CASSRTGQGVPGELFF. CDR3 DNA: TGTGCCAGCAGTCGTACGGGACAGGGGGTCCCCGGGGAGCTGTTTTTT. The variable domain in full, completed from reference TRBV28 and TRBJ2-2, reads DVKVTQSSRYLVKRTGEKVFLECVQDMDHENMFWYRQDPGLGLRLIYFSYDVKMKEKGDIPEGYSVSREKKERFSLILESASTNQTSMYLCASSRTGQGVPGELFFGEGSRLTVL.

The genes are TRBV10-1 and TRBJ2-3; D is unclear. Germline CDR1 and CDR2: WNHNN and SYGVQD (reference sequence). The V end lost 3 bases, the J end lost 4 bases, and 5 bases lay between the germline ends. This CDR3 has 12 amino acids. The CDR3 reads CASSEFPDTQYF. CDR3 sequence (DNA): TGCGCCAGCAGTGAATTCCCAGATACGCAGTATTTT.

J is TRBJ1-2 and V is TRBV6-6; D unresolved. The V end was cut by 0 bases, the J end by 7 bases, with 6 bases between. This CDR3 is 12 amino acids long. The germline gives CDR1 MNHNY, CDR2 SVGAGI (reference sequence). The CDR3 nucleotides are TGTGCCAGCAGTTACTCGCGGGGTGGCTACACCTTC. Translating gives CASSYSRGGYTF.

This clone qualifies as medium-sized. The J gene is TRBJ2-7, the V gene TRBV7-2, with 11 bases aligning to TRBD2. This CDR3 has 12 amino acids. Germline trimming cut 5 bases from V and 9 bases from J; bases unmatched to any gene: 3. CDR1 SGHTA and CDR2 FQGNSA come from the germline V gene. The CDR3 DNA reads TGTGCCAGCAGCCCCGGGACTAGCGGGCAGTACTTC. This encodes CASSPGTSGQYF.

The chain joins TRBV28 to TRBJ2-5; 11 bases line up with TRBD2. The V segment lost 4 bases and the J segment 1 base; nucleotides outside the gene matches: 2. The CDR3 has 15 amino acids. Germline CDR1 MDHEN, CDR2 SYDVKM. The CDR3 sequence: CASSWGTSGQETQYF. The CDR3 nucleotides are TGTGCCAGCAGTTGGGGGACTAGCGGCCAAGAGACCCAGTACTTC.

This chain uses TRBV6-5 with TRBJ1-1; D is unclear. Trimming took 6 bases from V and 11 from J, leaving 19 bases between them. Germline loops: CDR1 MNHEY, CDR2 SVGAGI. The CDR3 spans 13 residues. In DNA, the CDR3 is TGTGCCAGCAGCCCCGAGGCAGTCTTCAGCGCTTTCTTT. Amino acids: CASSPEAVFSAFF.

The chain employs TRBV19 and TRBJ2-1, with D unclear. Germline V gene lookup returns CDR1 LNHDA and CDR2 SQIVND (reference sequence). The CDR3 totals 11 residues. V lost 7 bases and J lost 4, with 5 bases in between. DNA of the CDR3: TGTGCCAGTATGGTATACAATGAGCAGTTCTTC. Protein product: CASMVYNEQFF.

This clone occurred a few times. The chain joins TRBV5-4 to TRBJ1-4; 7 bases map to TRBD1. Germline trimming cut 2 bases from V and 7 bases from J; bases unmatched to any gene: 5. The CDR3 loop spans 14 amino acids. Germline values: CDR1 SGHNT, CDR2 YYREEE (reference sequence). The CDR3 spells CASSFSGGAEKLFF. CDR3 bases: TGTGCCAGCAGCTTCTCAGGGGGGGCTGAAAAACTGTTTTTT. The variable domain in full, with the rest retrieved from reference TRBV5-4 and TRBJ1-4, is ETGVTQSPTHLIKTRGQQVTLRCSSQSGHNTVSWYQQALGQGPQFIFQYYREEENGRGNFPPRFSGLQFPNYSSELNVNALELDDSALYLCASSFSGGAEKLFFGSGTQLSVL.